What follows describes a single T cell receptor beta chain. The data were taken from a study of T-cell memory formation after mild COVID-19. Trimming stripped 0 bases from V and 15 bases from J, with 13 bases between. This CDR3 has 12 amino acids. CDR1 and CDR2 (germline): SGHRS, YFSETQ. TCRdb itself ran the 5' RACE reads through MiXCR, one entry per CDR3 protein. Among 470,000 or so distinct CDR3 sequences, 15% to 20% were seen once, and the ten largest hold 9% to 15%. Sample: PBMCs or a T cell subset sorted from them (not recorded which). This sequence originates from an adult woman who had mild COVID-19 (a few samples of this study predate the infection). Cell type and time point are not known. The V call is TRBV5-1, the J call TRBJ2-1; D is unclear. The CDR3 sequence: CASSLANQDLFF. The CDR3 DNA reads TGCGCCAGCAGCTTGGCCAATCAGGATCTGTTCTTC. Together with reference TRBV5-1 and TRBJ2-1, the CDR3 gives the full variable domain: KAGVTQTPRYLIKTRGQQVTLSCSPISGHRSVSWYQQTPGQGLQFLFEYFSETQRNKGNFPGRFSGRQFSNSRSEMNVSTLELGDSALYLCASSLANQDLFFGPGTRLTVL.